The rows below give T cell receptor beta chains drawn from one sample of a study of Ad26.COV2.S vaccination and SARS-CoV-2 variants. TCRdb keeps only in-frame clones here, not all; method: immunoSEQ multiplex PCR. Here the sample spans about 350,000 clones, about 85% being singletons. This specimen consisted of peripheral blood, obtained in a trial of Ad26.COV2.S vaccine versus placebo. The source is a person between 18 and 60 years old who received the Ad26.COV2.S COVID-19 vaccine or a placebo. Each CDR3 is given with its conserved first and last residue. A D gene is named only where the DNA matches it firmly. Some rows mark clone size as missing; the rest say once, few, many or name a class of expanded clone.

abundance,j_gene,v_gene,d_gene,CDR3aa,CDR3nt
-,TRBJ2-7,TRBV6-5,-,CASSTGTSYEQYF,TGTGCCAGCAGCACCGGGACTTCATACGAGCAGTACTTC
-,TRBJ2-3,TRBV5-4,TRBD2,CASSPSIAGTIDTQYF,TGTGCCAGCAGCCCCTCTATAGCGGGAACTATAGATACGCAGTATTTT
-,TRBJ2-1,TRBV13,TRBD2,CASSSLSSGGAGEQFF,TGTGCCAGCAGCTCCCTTTCTAGCGGGGGGGCCGGTGAGCAGTTCTTC
-,TRBJ1-1,TRBV5-1,TRBD1,CASSPGQGPEAFF,TGCGCCAGCAGCCCTGGACAGGGCCCTGAAGCTTTCTTT
-,TRBJ2-1,TRBV4-3,-,CASSQDGSRSYNEQFF,TGCGCCAGCAGCCAAGACGGGTCCCGCTCCTACAATGAGCAGTTCTTC
many,TRBJ1-1,TRBV18,TRBD1,CASSPTTTTGVGWGTEAFF,TGTGCCAGCTCACCGACAACCACGACAGGGGTGGGTTGGGGCACTGAAGCTTTCTTT
-,TRBJ2-2,TRBV7-6,-,CASSAGTRNTGELFF,TGTGCCAGCAGCGCCGGGACCCGGAACACCGGGGAGCTGTTTTTT
-,TRBJ1-2,TRBV20-1,-,CSASYRAGYGYTF,TGCAGTGCTAGTTACAGGGCTGGGTATGGCTACACCTTC
-,TRBJ1-5,TRBV30,-,CAWSGAQLGNQPQHF,TGTGCCTGGTCCGGGGCCCAGCTTGGCAATCAGCCCCAGCATTTT
-,TRBJ1-5,TRBV18,-,CASHGTASNQPQHF,TGTGCCAGCCACGGGACGGCTAGCAATCAGCCCCAGCATTTT
-,TRBJ2-5,TRBV7-9,-,CASSPGTTKGAQYF,TGTGCCAGCAGCCCAGGGACTACCAAGGGGGCCCAGTACTTC
-,TRBJ1-4,TRBV10-1,-,CASSEDETREKLFF,TGCGCCAGCAGTGAGGACGAAACCCGTGAAAAACTGTTTTTT
once,TRBJ1-6,TRBV4-3,TRBD1,CASSQKGGQGHSPLHF,TGCGCCAGCAGCCAGAAGGGGGGACAGGGGCACTCACCCCTCCACTTT
-,TRBJ1-5,TRBV27,-,CASSGPYSNQPQHF,TGTGCCAGCTCCGGGCCTTATAGCAATCAGCCCCAGCATTTT
-,TRBJ2-5,TRBV5-1,TRBD2,CASSSITSGSGQYF,TGCGCCAGCAGCTCGATTACTAGCGGGAGCGGCCAGTACTTC
-,TRBJ2-5,TRBV29-1,TRBD1,CSARPGTGEETQYF,TGCAGCGCCCGTCCCGGGACAGGGGAGGAGACCCAGTACTTC
once,TRBJ2-5,TRBV4-1,-,CASSQDWGQGETQYF,TGCGCCAGCAGCCAAGATTGGGGCCAAGGGGAGACCCAGTACTTC
-,TRBJ1-2,TRBV7-6,TRBD1,CASSTRQGALYGYTF,TGTGCCAGCAGCACTCGACAGGGGGCTCTCTATGGCTACACCTTC
-,TRBJ2-5,TRBV25-1,TRBD1,CASSEGRTGGQETQYF,TGTGCCAGCAGTGAAGGCAGGACAGGGGGCCAAGAGACCCAGTACTTC
-,TRBJ1-5,TRBV28,-,CASREVANQPQHF,TGTGCCAGCAGGGAGGTGGCCAATCAGCCCCAGCATTTT
-,TRBJ1-1,TRBV30,TRBD1,CAWSTPGQRITEAFF,TGTGCCTGGAGTACGCCGGGACAGCGAATCACTGAAGCTTTCTTT
few,TRBJ1-1,TRBV7-2,-,CASNLDGGGTEAFF,TGTGCCAGCAACCTGGACGGTGGGGGGACTGAAGCTTTCTTT
-,TRBJ2-3,TRBV28,TRBD2,CASSFLAGGTDTQYF,TGTGCCAGCAGTTTCCTAGCGGGAGGCACAGATACGCAGTATTTT
-,TRBJ2-4,TRBV25-1,TRBD1,CASSPQGAGKNIQYF,TGTGCCAGCAGTCCACAGGGGGCTGGCAAAAACATTCAGTACTTC
-,TRBJ1-6,TRBV2,TRBD1,CASNSQGVGGYSPLHF,TGTGCCAGCAATTCACAGGGGGTCGGAGGTTATTCACCCCTCCACTTT
-,TRBJ2-5,TRBV27,-,CASNLTGLQQETQYF,TGTGCCAGCAATTTGACTGGGTTACAACAAGAGACCCAGTACTTC
few,TRBJ1-1,TRBV28,-,CASSFTPGTEAFF,TGTGCCAGCAGTTTTACACCGGGGACTGAAGCTTTCTTT
-,TRBJ2-2,TRBV20-1,-,CSASPGRLSLPRGELFF,TGCAGTGCTAGTCCGGGACGACTATCGTTACCGCGGGGGGAGCTGTTTTTT
-,TRBJ2-7,TRBV4-1,-,CASSQHPEGAYEQYF,TGCGCCAGCAGCCAACACCCTGAAGGGGCCTACGAGCAGTACTTC
-,TRBJ2-7,TRBV2,TRBD1,CASCRDRDVGQYF,TGTGCCAGCTGCAGAGACAGGGACGTTGGGCAGTACTTC
once,TRBJ2-7,TRBV18,-,CASSLQVGEQYF,TGTGCCAGCTCGCTACAGGTCGGCGAGCAGTACTTC
-,TRBJ1-1,TRBV5-1,-,CASSTGHSNTEAFF,TGCGCCAGCAGCACGGGACATTCGAACACTGAAGCTTTCTTT
-,TRBJ2-1,TRBV7-2,TRBD2,CASSVSGGPHSYNEQFF,TGTGCCAGCAGCGTTAGCGGGGGACCACACTCCTACAATGAGCAGTTCTTC
-,TRBJ2-2,TRBV4-3,TRBD1,CASSQDSSGQGLSGELFF,TGCGCCAGCAGCCAAGATAGTTCCGGACAGGGGTTGTCCGGGGAGCTGTTTTTT
once,TRBJ2-3,TRBV27,-,CASSERRGTHPTPTDTQYF,TGTGCCAGCAGCGAACGACGCGGGACTCATCCGACACCCACAGATACGCAGTATTTT
-,TRBJ1-2,TRBV4-1,-,CASSQKDSNYGYTF,TGCGCCAGCAGCCAAAAGGACAGTAACTATGGCTACACCTTC
-,TRBJ2-3,TRBV28,-,CASSLGGRIDTQYF,TGTGCCAGCAGTTTAGGAGGGAGGATAGATACGCAGTATTTT
once,TRBJ1-5,TRBV6-5,TRBD1,CASRTGEQPQHF,TGTGCCAGCAGGACAGGGGAACAGCCCCAGCATTTT
-,TRBJ2-2,TRBV5-5,-,CASNMDSLGTGELFF,TGTGCCAGCAACATGGACTCCTTGGGCACCGGGGAGCTGTTTTTT
-,TRBJ1-1,TRBV19,TRBD1,CASSIPGQSTEAFF,TGTGCCAGTAGTATCCCGGGACAGAGCACTGAAGCTTTCTTT
-,TRBJ2-1,TRBV24-1,-,CATSDFSRANEQFF,TGTGCCACCAGTGATTTCTCCAGGGCCAATGAGCAGTTCTTC